What follows are 2 T cell receptor beta chains derived from one specimen sequenced in a study of control samples from healthy donors and cancer patients. TCRdb's table, derived via immunoSEQ multiplex PCR, lists solely in-frame clones and lacks some. Of about 120,000 clones in the sample, approximately 93% were seen once. The sample taken for sequencing was blood. All receptors come from a young man in good health.

V is TRBV19 and J is TRBJ1-5; D gene unclear. The CDR3 is 13 amino acids. CDR1 and CDR2 from the germline V gene are LNHDA and SQIVND (reference sequence). Trimming stripped 5 bases from V and 6 bases from J, with 11 bases between. The CDR3 nucleotides are TGTGCCAGTAGTTGGGGAATTGCTCAGCCCCAGCATTTT. Translation gives CASSWGIAQPQHF.

This chain links TRBV19 with TRBJ1-5; 7 nucleotides agree with TRBD1. The CDR3 runs to 14 residues. The V gene end was trimmed by 10 bases and the J gene end by 3 bases; junction bases not matched to a gene: 9. In germline, CDR1 is LNHDA, CDR2 SQIVND (reference sequence). CDR3 nucleotides: TGTGCCACCTCCCTCACAGGGGACAATCAGCCCCAGCATTTT. Translated: CATSLTGDNQPQHF. The variable domain in full, with the rest retrieved from reference TRBV19 and TRBJ1-5, is DGGITQSPKYLFRKEGQNVTLSCEQNLNHDAMYWYRQDPGQGLRLIYYSQIVNDFQKGDIAEGYSVSREKKESFPLTVTSAQKNPTAFYLCATSLTGDNQPQHFGDGTRLSIL.